The 7 T cell receptor beta chains given below trace back to one sample, sequenced in a study of T cell repertoires in cytomegalovirus infection. TCRdb re-derived calls from the reads in MiXCR, one entry per CDR3 protein. Of roughly 190,000 distinct CDR3 sequences listed, approximately 9.6% are singletons. Sequenced: PBMCs. The source of these receptors is a human donor in good health (CMV status not recorded). Some clones in this sample may be carry-over from other donors' samples.

There are many counts of this clonotype. This rearrangement joins TRBV5-6 to TRBJ1-2, with D unclear. This CDR3 is 15 amino acids long. V lost 0 bases and J lost 2, with 11 bases in between. Germline V CDR1 and CDR2: SGHDT, YYEEEE. The CDR3 sequence: CASSLGQARNYGYTF. In DNA form, the CDR3 reads TGTGCCAGCAGCTTGGGCCAGGCGAGGAACTATGGCTACACCTTC.

This clonotype was found a few times. This chain connects TRBV7-9 to TRBJ1-4, with TRBD1 identical over 11 bases. The germline CDR1 and CDR2 sequences are SEHNR and FQNEAQ (reference sequence). The CDR3 totals 15 residues. The V gene end was trimmed by 5 bases and the J gene end by 8 bases; junction bases not matched to a gene: 7. The CDR3 is CASSPGQGAGEKLFF. As DNA, the CDR3 is TGTGCCAGCAGCCCCGGACAGGGGGCGGGGGAAAAACTGTTTTTT.

This clonotype was recorded many times. The chain couples TRBV7-3 to TRBJ2-2; TRBD2 matches at 14 bases. V gave up 5 bases and J gave up 7 bases; unmatched junction bases: 12. CDR1 and CDR2 (germline): SGHTA, FQGTGA. The CDR3 has 18 amino acids. CDR3 loop: CASSRLAGGPDYIGELFF. For the CDR3, the DNA is TGTGCCAGCAGCCGACTAGCGGGAGGGCCTGATTACATCGGGGAGCTGTTTTTT. Supplemented by reference TRBV7-3 and TRBJ2-2, the full variable domain reads GAGVSQTPSNKVTEKGKYVELRCDPISGHTALYWYRQSLGQGPEFLIYFQGTGAADDSGLPNDRFFAVRPEGSVSTLKIQRTERGDSAVYLCASSRLAGGPDYIGELFFGEGSRLTVL.

This clonotype was counted ten times or more. The chain is built from TRBV20-1 and TRBJ1-4; D gene uncertain. The CDR3 extends over 13 amino acids. CDR1 DFQATT and CDR2 SNEGSKA come from the germline V gene (reference sequence). V was shortened by 5 bases and J by 0 bases, with 7 bases between the two germline ends. The CDR3: CSADGPTNEKLFF. The CDR3 region has the DNA TGCAGTGCTGACGGACCAACTAATGAAAAACTGTTTTTT.

This clonotype was picked up many times. This chain uses TRBV7-2 with TRBJ2-4; TRBD1 matches 7 bases. Germline V gives CDR1 SGHTA, CDR2 FQGNSA. This CDR3 has 11 amino acids. After removal of 4 bases from V and 13 bases from J, the junction contained 4 bases not matched to a gene. The CDR3 nucleotides read TGTGCCAGCAGCTCGACAGGGCAACAGTACTTC. Protein: CASSSTGQQYF.

In this sample, this clonotype turned up many times. This chain joins TRBV7-2 and TRBJ2-1; D remains ambiguous. Germline loops: CDR1 SGHTA, CDR2 FQGNSA. The CDR3 covers 15 residues. Trimming shortened V by 2 bases and J by 7 bases, and 15 bases separated the two germline ends. CDR3 coding DNA: TGTGCCAGCAGCTTACAAGGATCCGGTTCAAATGAGCAGTTCTTC. This codes for CASSLQGSGSNEQFF.

The CDR3 DNA reads TGTGCCAGCAGAGGAAGGGGGTACGAGCAGTACTTC. This codes for CASRGRGYEQYF. The chain uses TRBV7-6 and TRBJ2-7; weak D call: TRBD1 (6 bases). Germline CDR1 and CDR2: SGHVS and FNYEAQ. This CDR3 has 12 residues. V gave up 6 bases and J gave up 4 bases, with 10 bases separating them.